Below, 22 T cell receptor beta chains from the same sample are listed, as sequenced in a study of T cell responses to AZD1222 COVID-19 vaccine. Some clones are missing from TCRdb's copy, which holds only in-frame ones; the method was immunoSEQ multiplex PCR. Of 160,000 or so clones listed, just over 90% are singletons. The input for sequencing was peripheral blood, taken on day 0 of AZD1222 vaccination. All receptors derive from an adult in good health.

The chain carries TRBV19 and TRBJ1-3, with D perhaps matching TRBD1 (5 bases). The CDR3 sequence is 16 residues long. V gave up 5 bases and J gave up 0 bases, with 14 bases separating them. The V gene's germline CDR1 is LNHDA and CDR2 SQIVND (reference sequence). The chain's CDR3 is CASSPTTVRSGNTIYF. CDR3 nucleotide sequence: TGTGCCAGTAGTCCTACGACAGTGCGCTCTGGAAACACCATATATTTT. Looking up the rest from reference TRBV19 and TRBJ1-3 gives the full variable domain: DGGITQSPKYLFRKEGQNVTLSCEQNLNHDAMYWYRQDPGQGLRLIYYSQIVNDFQKGDIAEGYSVSREKKESFPLTVTSAQKNPTAFYLCASSPTTVRSGNTIYFGEGSWLTVV.

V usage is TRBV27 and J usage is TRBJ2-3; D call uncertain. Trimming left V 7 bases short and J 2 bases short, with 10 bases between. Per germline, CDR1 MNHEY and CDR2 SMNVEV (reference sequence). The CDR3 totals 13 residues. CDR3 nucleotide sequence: TGTGCCAGCACCCCGTCGGTCACAGATACGCAGTATTTT. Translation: CASTPSVTDTQYF.

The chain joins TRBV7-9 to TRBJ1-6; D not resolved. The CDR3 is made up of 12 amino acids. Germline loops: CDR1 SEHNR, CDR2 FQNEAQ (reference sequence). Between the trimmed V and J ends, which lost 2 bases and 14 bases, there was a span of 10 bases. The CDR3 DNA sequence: TGTGCCAGCAGCTTATCTGAGCTGGCCCTCCACTTT. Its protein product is CASSLSELALHF.

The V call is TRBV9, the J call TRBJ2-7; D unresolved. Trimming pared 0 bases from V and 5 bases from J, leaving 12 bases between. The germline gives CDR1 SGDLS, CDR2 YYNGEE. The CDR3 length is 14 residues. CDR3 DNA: TGTGCCAGCAGCGTAGAAGGTGTTGTTGACGAGCAGTACTTC. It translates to CASSVEGVVDEQYF. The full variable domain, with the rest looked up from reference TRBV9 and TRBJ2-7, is DSGVTQTPKHLITATGQRVTLRCSPRSGDLSVYWYQQSLDQGLQFLIQYYNGEERAKGNILERFSAQQFPDLHSELNLSSLELGDSALYFCASSVEGVVDEQYFGPGTRLTVT.

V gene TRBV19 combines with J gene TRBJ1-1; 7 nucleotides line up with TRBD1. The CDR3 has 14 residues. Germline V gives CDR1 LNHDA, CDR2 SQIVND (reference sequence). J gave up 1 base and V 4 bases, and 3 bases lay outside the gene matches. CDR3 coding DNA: TGTGCCAGTAGTAAGACAGGGCAGAACACTGAAGCTTTCTTT. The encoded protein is CASSKTGQNTEAFF.

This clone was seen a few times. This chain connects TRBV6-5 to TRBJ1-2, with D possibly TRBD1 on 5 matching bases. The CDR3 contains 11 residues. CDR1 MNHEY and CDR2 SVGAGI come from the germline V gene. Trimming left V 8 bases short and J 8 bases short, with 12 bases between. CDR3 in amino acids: CASRLGEGYTF. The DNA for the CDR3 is TGTGCCAGCCGCTTGGGGGAAGGCTACACCTTC.

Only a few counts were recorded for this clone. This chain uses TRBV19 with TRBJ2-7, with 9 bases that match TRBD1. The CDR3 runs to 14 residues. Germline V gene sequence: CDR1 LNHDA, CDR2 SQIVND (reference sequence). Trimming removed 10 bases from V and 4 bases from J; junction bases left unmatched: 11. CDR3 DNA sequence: TGTGCCACCTCGGAACAGGGGGCTGCTTACGAGCAGTACTTC. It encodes CATSEQGAAYEQYF. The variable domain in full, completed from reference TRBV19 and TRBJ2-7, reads DGGITQSPKYLFRKEGQNVTLSCEQNLNHDAMYWYRQDPGQGLRLIYYSQIVNDFQKGDIAEGYSVSREKKESFPLTVTSAQKNPTAFYLCATSEQGAAYEQYFGPGTRLTVT.

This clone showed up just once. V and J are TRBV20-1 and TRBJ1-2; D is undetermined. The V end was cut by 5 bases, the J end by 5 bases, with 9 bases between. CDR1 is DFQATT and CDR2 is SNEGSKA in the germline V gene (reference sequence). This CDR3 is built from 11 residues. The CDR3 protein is CSARQTYGYTF. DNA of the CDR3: TGCAGTGCTCGGCAGACATATGGCTACACCTTC.

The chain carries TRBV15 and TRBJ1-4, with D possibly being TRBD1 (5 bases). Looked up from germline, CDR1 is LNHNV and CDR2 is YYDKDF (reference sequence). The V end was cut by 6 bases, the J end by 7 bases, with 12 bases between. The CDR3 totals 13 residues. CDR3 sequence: CATRGVGSEKLFF. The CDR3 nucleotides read TGTGCCACCAGGGGGGTAGGAAGTGAAAAACTGTTTTTT.

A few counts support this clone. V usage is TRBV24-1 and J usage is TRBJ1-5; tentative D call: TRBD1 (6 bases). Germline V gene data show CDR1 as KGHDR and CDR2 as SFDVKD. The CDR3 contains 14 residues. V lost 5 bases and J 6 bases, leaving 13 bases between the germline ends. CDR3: CATSGGGHIQPQHF. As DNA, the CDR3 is TGTGCCACCAGTGGGGGGGGGCATATTCAGCCCCAGCATTTT.

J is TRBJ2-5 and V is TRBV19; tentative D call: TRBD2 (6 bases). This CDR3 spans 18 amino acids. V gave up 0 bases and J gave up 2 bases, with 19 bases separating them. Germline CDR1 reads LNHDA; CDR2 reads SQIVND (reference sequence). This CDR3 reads CASSIDRDWRGRQETQYF. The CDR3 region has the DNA TGTGCCAGTAGTATAGATAGGGACTGGAGGGGCCGGCAAGAGACCCAGTACTTC.

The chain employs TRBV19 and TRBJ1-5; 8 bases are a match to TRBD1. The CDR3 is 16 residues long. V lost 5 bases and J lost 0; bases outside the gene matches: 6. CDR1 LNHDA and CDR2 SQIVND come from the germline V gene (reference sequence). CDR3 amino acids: CASSVRQGNSNQPQHF. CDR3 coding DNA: TGTGCCAGTAGTGTTAGACAGGGGAATAGCAATCAGCCCCAGCATTTT.

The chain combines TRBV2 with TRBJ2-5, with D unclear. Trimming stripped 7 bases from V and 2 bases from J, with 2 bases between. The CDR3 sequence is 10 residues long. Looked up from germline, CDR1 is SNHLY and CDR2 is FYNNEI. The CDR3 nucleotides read TGTGCCAGCAAACAAGAGACCCAGTACTTC. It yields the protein CASKQETQYF.

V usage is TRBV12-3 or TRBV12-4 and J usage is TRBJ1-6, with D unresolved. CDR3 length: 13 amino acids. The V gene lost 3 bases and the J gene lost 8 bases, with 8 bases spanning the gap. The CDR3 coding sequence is TGTGCCAGCAGTTTTATGCTTGATTCACCCCTCCACTTT. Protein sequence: CASSFMLDSPLHF.

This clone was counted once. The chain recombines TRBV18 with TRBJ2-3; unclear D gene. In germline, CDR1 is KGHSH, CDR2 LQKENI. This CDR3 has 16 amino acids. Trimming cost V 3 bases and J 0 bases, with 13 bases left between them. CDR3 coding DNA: TGTGCCAGCTCACCCCTTGGAACAGCGAGCACAGATACGCAGTATTTT. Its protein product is CASSPLGTASTDTQYF.

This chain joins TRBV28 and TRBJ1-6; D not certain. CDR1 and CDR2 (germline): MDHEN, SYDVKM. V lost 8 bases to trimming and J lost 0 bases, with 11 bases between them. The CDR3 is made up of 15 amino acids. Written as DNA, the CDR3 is TGTGCCAGCCTCGGCCCGAGCTCCTATAATTCACCCCTCCACTTT. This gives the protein CASLGPSSYNSPLHF.

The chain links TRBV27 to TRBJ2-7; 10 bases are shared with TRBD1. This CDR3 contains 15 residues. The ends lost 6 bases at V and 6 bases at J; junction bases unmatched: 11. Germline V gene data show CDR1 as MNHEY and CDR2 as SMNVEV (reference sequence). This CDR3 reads CASSPGQGTLGEQYF. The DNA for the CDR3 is TGTGCCAGCAGCCCGGGACAGGGGACCCTTGGCGAGCAGTACTTC.

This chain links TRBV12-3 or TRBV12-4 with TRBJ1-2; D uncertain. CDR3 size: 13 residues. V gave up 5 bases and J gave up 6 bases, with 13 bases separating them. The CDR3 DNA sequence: TGTGCCAGCAGTAACCGGAGCGTCCATGGCTACACCTTC. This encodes CASSNRSVHGYTF.

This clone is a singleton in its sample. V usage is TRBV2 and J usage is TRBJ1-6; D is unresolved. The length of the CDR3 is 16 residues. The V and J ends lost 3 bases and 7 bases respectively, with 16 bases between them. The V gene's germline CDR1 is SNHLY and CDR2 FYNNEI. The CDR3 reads CASSEGWTGQNSPLHF. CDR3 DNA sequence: TGTGCCAGCAGTGAGGGTTGGACGGGCCAGAATTCACCCCTCCACTTT. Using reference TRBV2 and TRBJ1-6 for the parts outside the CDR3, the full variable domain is EPEVTQTPSHQVTQMGQEVILRCVPISNHLYFYWYRQILGQKVEFLVSFYNNEISEKSEIFDDQFSVERPDGSNFTLKIRSTKLEDSAMYFCASSEGWTGQNSPLHFGNGTRLTVT.

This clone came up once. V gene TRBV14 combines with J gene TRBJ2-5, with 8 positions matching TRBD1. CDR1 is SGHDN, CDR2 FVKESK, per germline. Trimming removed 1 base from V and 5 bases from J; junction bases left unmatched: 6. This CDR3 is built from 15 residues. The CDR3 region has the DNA TGTGCCAGCAGCCAAGTCCAGGGGGCTAGGGAGACCCAGTACTTC. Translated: CASSQVQGARETQYF.

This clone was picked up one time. The CDR3 coding sequence is TGTGCCAGCGGCAGGGGTTACGAGCAGTACTTC. This gives the protein CASGRGYEQYF. V gene TRBV7-9 combines with J gene TRBJ2-7, with D possibly TRBD1 on 6 matching bases. CDR3 length: 11 amino acids. V was cut by 8 bases and J by 4 bases, with 9 bases left in between. Germline V gene lookup returns CDR1 SEHNR and CDR2 FQNEAQ (reference sequence).

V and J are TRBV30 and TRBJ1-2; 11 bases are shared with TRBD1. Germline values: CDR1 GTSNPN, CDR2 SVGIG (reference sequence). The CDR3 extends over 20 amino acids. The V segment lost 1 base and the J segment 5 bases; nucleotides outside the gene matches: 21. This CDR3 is CAWSEDRGRRKPISLYGYTF. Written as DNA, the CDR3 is TGTGCCTGGAGTGAGGACAGGGGGCGCAGAAAACCGATCTCTTTATATGGCTACACCTTC.